The next 10 T cell receptor beta chains were all read from a single sample in a study of T cells after yellow fever vaccination. TCRdb called the 5' RACE reads again in MiXCR, with one record for every CDR3 protein. The sample shows a few hundred thousand distinct CDR3 sequences, 6.8% of them seen only once. The sample was PBMCs, taken approximately 40 days after the first yellow fever vaccination. These receptor sequences come from a man aged 18 to 29 who received the YFV17D yellow fever vaccine.

V and J are TRBV6-2 or TRBV6-3 and TRBJ1-1; 9 nucleotides line up with TRBD1. The CDR3 sequence is 16 residues long. V trimming: 7 bases; J trimming: 0 bases; junction bases outside the gene matches: 9. Germline assignment: CDR1 MNHEY and CDR2 SVGEGT. The CDR3 loop is CASTTGTGNLNTEAFF. The DNA for the CDR3 is TGTGCCAGCACCACCGGGACAGGGAATCTGAACACTGAAGCTTTCTTT.

This clonotype was detected a few times. The gene calls are TRBV10-3 and TRBJ2-2, with D possibly called TRBD1 or TRBD2 (5 bases each). V was trimmed by 10 bases and J by 6 bases, leaving 9 bases between them. CDR1 and CDR2 from the germline V gene are ENHRY and SYGVKD. The CDR3 loop spans 11 amino acids. CDR3 nucleotide sequence: TGTGCCACCGAGGGGCCCGGGGAGCTGTTTTTT. Amino acids: CATEGPGELFF.

V and J are TRBV4-3 and TRBJ2-3; no firm D call. The CDR3 length is 15 residues. From germline, CDR1 is LGHNA and CDR2 YSLEER. Trimming cost V 0 bases and J 6 bases, with 13 bases left between them. The CDR3, as DNA: TGCGCCAGCAGCCAAGAGGAGAGTTGGCGGGATACGCAGTATTTT. Translated: CASSQEESWRDTQYF.

This chain uses TRBV29-1 with TRBJ1-2; 7 nucleotides line up with TRBD1. The CDR3 sequence is 13 residues long. Germline-derived CDR1 and CDR2 are SQVTM and ANQGSEA. V shed 3 bases, J shed 4 bases, and the junction held 5 bases outside the gene matches. CDR3 sequence: CSVDGTEGYGYTF. In DNA, the CDR3 is TGCAGCGTTGATGGGACAGAAGGCTATGGCTACACCTTC.

This clonotype was picked up many times. The chain joins TRBV6-1 to TRBJ1-1; D is unclear. Germline loops: CDR1 MNHNS, CDR2 SASEGT. V lost 8 bases and J 9 bases, leaving 10 bases between the germline ends. This CDR3 has 10 amino acids. DNA of the CDR3: TGTGCCAGCTTGGAGAAAAAAGCTTTCTTT. Residues: CASLEKKAFF.

CDR3 bases: TGTGCCACCAGCAGAGTTCCCAGAGTCAAGACCCAGTACTTC. It encodes CATSRVPRVKTQYF. The chain employs TRBV15 and TRBJ2-5; D is unresolved. Germline values: CDR1 LNHNV, CDR2 YYDKDF (reference sequence). There are 14 residues in the CDR3. Deletions cut 1 base from V and 6 bases from J, with 12 bases between.

The rearrangement links TRBV30 to TRBJ2-1; D uncertain. V was pared by 1 base and J by 2 bases, with 0 bases between. This CDR3 has 11 amino acids. Germline lookup yields CDR1 GTSNPN and CDR2 SVGIG (reference sequence). In DNA form, the CDR3 reads TGTGCCTGGAGTGCCTACAATGAGCAGTTCTTC. Amino acid sequence: CAWSAYNEQFF.

At least ten counts were recorded for this clonotype. This sequence joins TRBV20-1 and TRBJ2-7; 10 bases match TRBD1. V shed 5 bases and J 4 bases; nucleotides not matched to a gene: 5. There are 13 residues in the CDR3. Germline V gene lookup returns CDR1 DFQATT and CDR2 SNEGSKA (reference sequence). The CDR3, as DNA: TGCAGTGCTTATCGACAGGGGGCTTACGAGCAGTACTTC. Amino acids: CSAYRQGAYEQYF.

This clonotype was recorded at least ten times. The chain combines TRBV7-9 with TRBJ1-1; D gene uncertain. V lost 0 bases and J 1 base, leaving 9 bases between the germline ends. Germline V lookup: CDR1 SEHNR, CDR2 FQNEAQ (reference sequence). This CDR3 spans 15 amino acids. This chain's CDR3 is CASSLAVPWNTEAFF. The CDR3 coding sequence is TGTGCCAGCAGCTTAGCAGTTCCCTGGAACACTGAAGCTTTCTTT. Filled out from reference TRBV7-9 and TRBJ1-1, the complete variable domain reads DTGVSQNPRHKITKRGQNVTFRCDPISEHNRLYWYRQTLGQGPEFLTYFQNEAQLEKSRLLSDRFSAERPKGSFSTLEIQRTEQGDSAMYLCASSLAVPWNTEAFFGQGTRLTVV.

In its sample, this clonotype was seen many times. The V gene is TRBV5-1, the J gene TRBJ2-3; TRBD1 might be the D (5 bases). Germline CDR1 SGHRS, CDR2 YFSETQ. The CDR3 loop spans 13 amino acids. V lost 7 bases and J 6 bases, leaving 15 bases between the germline ends. CDR3 nucleotides: TGCGCCAGCGACAGAGGACAAGCGGATACGCAGTATTTT. It translates to CASDRGQADTQYF.